These T cell receptor beta chains were read from a single sample in a study of glioma-infiltrating T cells after dendritic cell vaccination. Repertoires were generated with immunoSEQ multiplex PCR, while TCRdb's copy carries only in-frame clones and drops some. This sample has around 100,000 clones, with approximately 80% found just once. Sequencing used blood, obtained before dendritic cell vaccination. These receptors all come from a human donor with glioblastoma. The CDR3 runs from the conserved cysteine through the conserved F or W. The D gene is left open where the match is weak. Clone size is shown for a subset of rows, as once, few, many or a class of expanded clone.

V	size	D	J	CDR3	DNA
TRBV7-8	NA	TRBD1	TRBJ1-6	CASSSTTYRGEESPLHF	TGTGCCAGCAGCTCGACCACATACAGGGGAGAAGAATCACCCCTCCACTTT
TRBV4-3	NA	TRBD2	TRBJ2-3	CASSQNSGGGTDTQYF	TGCGCCAGCAGCCAAAATAGCGGGGGGGGGACAGATACGCAGTATTTT
TRBV18	once	NA	TRBJ2-2	CASSPEVNTGELFF	TGTGCCAGCTCACCAGAGGTGAACACCGGGGAGCTGTTTTTT
TRBV19	few	TRBD1	TRBJ1-6	CASSLTGGGSPLHF	TGTGCCAGTAGTCTAACAGGGGGCGGTTCACCCCTCCACTTT
TRBV2	NA	TRBD2	TRBJ2-2	CATLSELAGTTGELFF	TGTGCCACCCTAAGCGAGCTAGCGGGGACCACCGGGGAGCTGTTTTTT
TRBV19	NA	NA	TRBJ1-2	CASSIALNYGYTF	TGTGCCAGTAGTATAGCCCTGAACTATGGCTACACCTTC
TRBV5-1	NA	NA	TRBJ1-1	CASSLLQTNTEAFF	TGCGCCAGCAGCTTGTTACAGACGAACACTGAAGCTTTCTTT
TRBV15	NA	NA	TRBJ1-1	CATSRDKSGGLTEAFF	TGTGCCACCAGCAGAGATAAAAGCGGGGGGTTAACTGAAGCTTTCTTT
TRBV5-6	NA	NA	TRBJ1-2	CASSLEETVYGYTF	TGTGCCAGCAGCTTGGAGGAGACGGTATATGGCTACACCTTC
TRBV7-9	NA	NA	TRBJ2-7	CASSFRTTYEQYF	TGTGCCAGCAGCTTTAGGACTACATACGAGCAGTACTTC
TRBV4-1	few	TRBD2	TRBJ2-1	CASSRPGGSGNEQFF	TGCGCCAGCAGCCGCCCGGGGGGGTCGGGCAATGAGCAGTTCTTC
TRBV25-1	once	NA	TRBJ1-1	CASIPPRNTEAFF	TGTGCCAGCATCCCACCGAGGAACACTGAAGCTTTCTTT
TRBV2	NA	TRBD2	TRBJ2-1	CASSSTSGGANEQFF	TGTGCCAGCAGTTCGACTAGCGGGGGGGCCAATGAGCAGTTCTTC
TRBV27	NA	NA	TRBJ1-2	CASSSGSDGYTF	TGTGCCAGCAGTTCAGGGTCGGATGGCTACACCTTC
TRBV9	once	TRBD1	TRBJ2-1	CASSVATGVGEQFF	TGTGCCAGCAGCGTAGCTACAGGGGTAGGGGAGCAGTTCTTC
TRBV12-5	NA	NA	TRBJ1-5	CASGKGGAISNQPQHF	TGTGCTAGTGGGAAAGGAGGGGCGATTAGCAATCAGCCCCAGCATTTT
TRBV29-1	NA	TRBD1	TRBJ1-2	CSVTGKYGYTF	TGCAGCGTGACAGGGAAATATGGCTACACCTTC
TRBV19	NA	NA	TRBJ2-1	CASSIEPGEQFF	TGTGCCAGTAGTATTGAACCAGGGGAGCAGTTCTTC
TRBV10-2	NA	NA	TRBJ2-7	CASAEVREEAYEQYF	TGCGCCAGCGCCGAGGTGAGGGAGGAGGCCTACGAGCAGTACTTC
TRBV7-6	once	TRBD2	TRBJ2-2	CASSLSGTSANTGELFF	TGTGCCAGCAGCTTATCCGGGACTAGTGCTAACACCGGGGAGCTGTTTTTT
TRBV5-1	NA	NA	TRBJ2-1	CGTRWGDSYNEQFF	TGCGGGACGAGGTGGGGAGACTCCTACAATGAGCAGTTCTTC
TRBV6-6	once	TRBD2	TRBJ2-7	CATKTSGVSYEQYF	TGTGCCACTAAGACTAGCGGGGTCTCCTACGAGCAGTACTTC
TRBV7-3	NA	NA	TRBJ2-7	CASSLTAGDVSYEQYF	TGTGCCAGCAGCTTAACGGCAGGGGATGTATCCTACGAGCAGTACTTC
TRBV9	NA	NA	TRBJ2-3	CASSVDQDTQYF	TGTGCCAGCAGCGTAGATCAAGATACGCAGTATTTT
TRBV10-3	NA	NA	TRBJ2-1	CAISGFQVQFF	TGTGCCATCAGTGGGTTCCAGGTGCAGTTCTTC
TRBV6-5	NA	NA	TRBJ1-2	CASSYSMQGPNYGYTF	TGTGCCAGCAGTTACTCGATGCAGGGCCCCAACTATGGCTACACCTTC
TRBV6-4	NA	NA	TRBJ2-1	CASSVTVFSNEQFF	TGTGCCAGCAGTGTGACAGTTTTCAGCAATGAGCAGTTCTTC
TRBV5-6	NA	NA	TRBJ1-1	CASSLMTLNTEAFF	TGTGCCAGCAGCCTGATGACATTGAACACTGAAGCTTTCTTT
TRBV6-5	NA	NA	TRBJ1-5	CASSPGTGNQPQHF	TGTGCCAGCAGTCCAGGGACTGGCAATCAGCCCCAGCATTTT
TRBV18	few	NA	TRBJ1-5	CASSPLALSNQPQHF	TGTGCCAGCTCACCACTGGCCCTTTCCAATCAGCCCCAGCATTTT
TRBV11-3	NA	NA	TRBJ1-6	CASRATIADSPPLHF	TGTGCCAGCAGGGCGACGATAGCCGATTCGCCACCCCTCCACTTT
TRBV7-2	many	NA	TRBJ2-1	CASSLESPFEQFF	TGTGCCAGCAGCTTAGAGAGCCCGTTCGAGCAGTTCTTC